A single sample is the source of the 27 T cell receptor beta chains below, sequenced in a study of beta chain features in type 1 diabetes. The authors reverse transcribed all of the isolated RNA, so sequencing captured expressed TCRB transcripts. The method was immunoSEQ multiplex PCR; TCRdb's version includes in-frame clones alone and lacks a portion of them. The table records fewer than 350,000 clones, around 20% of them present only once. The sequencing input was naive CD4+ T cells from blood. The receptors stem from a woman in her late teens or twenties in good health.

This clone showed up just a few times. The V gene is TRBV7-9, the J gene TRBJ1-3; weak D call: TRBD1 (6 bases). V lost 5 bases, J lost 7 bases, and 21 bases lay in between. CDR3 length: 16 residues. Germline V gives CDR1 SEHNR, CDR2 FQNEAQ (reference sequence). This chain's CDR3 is CASSPGTLSLRNTIYF. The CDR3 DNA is TGTGCCAGCAGCCCCGGGACACTTTCACTTAGGAACACCATATATTTT.

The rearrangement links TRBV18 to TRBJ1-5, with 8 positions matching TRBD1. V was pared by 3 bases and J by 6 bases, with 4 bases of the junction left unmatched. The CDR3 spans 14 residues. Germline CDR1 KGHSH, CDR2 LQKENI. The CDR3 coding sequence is TGTGCCAGCTCACCGTACGACAGGGGTCAGCCCCAGCATTTT. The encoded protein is CASSPYDRGQPQHF.

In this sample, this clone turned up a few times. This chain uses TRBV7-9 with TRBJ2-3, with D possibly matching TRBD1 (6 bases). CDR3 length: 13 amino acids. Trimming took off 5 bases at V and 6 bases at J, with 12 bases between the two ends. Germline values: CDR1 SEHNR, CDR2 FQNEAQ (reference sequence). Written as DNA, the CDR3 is TGTGCCAGCAGCATATCAGGGGTGGATACGCAGTATTTT. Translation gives CASSISGVDTQYF.

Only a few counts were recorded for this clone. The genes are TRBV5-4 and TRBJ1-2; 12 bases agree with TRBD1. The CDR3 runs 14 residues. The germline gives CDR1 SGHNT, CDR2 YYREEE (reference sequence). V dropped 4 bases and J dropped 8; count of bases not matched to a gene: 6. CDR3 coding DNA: TGTGCCAGCAGCCCGGGACAGGGGGCGCGGGGCTACACCTTC. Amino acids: CASSPGQGARGYTF.

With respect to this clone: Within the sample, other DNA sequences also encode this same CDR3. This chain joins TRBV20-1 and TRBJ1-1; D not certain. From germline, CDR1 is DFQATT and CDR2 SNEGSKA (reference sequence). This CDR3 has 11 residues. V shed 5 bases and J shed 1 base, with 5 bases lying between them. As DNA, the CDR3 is TGCAGTGCTCGGGGGAACACTGAAGCTTTCTTT. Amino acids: CSARGNTEAFF.

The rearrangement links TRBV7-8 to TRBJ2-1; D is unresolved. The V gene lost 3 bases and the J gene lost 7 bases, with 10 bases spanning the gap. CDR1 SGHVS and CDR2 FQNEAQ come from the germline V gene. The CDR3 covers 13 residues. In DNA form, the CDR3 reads TGTGCCAGCAGCTTCTCCATGAGTAATGAGCAGTTCTTC. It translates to CASSFSMSNEQFF.

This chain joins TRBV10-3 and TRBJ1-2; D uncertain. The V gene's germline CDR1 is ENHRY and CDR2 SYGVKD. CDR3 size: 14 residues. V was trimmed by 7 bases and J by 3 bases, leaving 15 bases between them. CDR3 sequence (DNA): TGTGCCATCACCTCGGTCCCAAGCGACTATGGCTACACCTTC. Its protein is CAITSVPSDYGYTF.

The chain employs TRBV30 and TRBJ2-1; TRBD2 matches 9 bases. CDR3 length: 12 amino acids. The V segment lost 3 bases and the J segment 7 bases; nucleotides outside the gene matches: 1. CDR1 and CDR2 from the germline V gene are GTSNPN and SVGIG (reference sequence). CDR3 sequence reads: CAWRRGGNEQFF. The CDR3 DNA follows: TGTGCCTGGAGGCGGGGGGGGAATGAGCAGTTCTTC.

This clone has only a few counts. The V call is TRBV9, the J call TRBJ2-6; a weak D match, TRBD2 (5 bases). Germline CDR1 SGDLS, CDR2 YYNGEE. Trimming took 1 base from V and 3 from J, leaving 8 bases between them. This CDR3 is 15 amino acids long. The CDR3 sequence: CASSVSGHGANVLTF. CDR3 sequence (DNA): TGTGCCAGCAGCGTAAGCGGCCATGGGGCCAACGTCCTGACTTTC.

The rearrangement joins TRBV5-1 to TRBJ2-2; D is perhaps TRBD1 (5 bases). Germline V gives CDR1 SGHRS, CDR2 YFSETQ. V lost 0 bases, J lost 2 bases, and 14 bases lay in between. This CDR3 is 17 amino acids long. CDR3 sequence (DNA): TGCGCCAGCAGCTTGGTGCTTAGGGGCAGAAACACCGGGGAGCTGTTTTTT. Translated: CASSLVLRGRNTGELFF.

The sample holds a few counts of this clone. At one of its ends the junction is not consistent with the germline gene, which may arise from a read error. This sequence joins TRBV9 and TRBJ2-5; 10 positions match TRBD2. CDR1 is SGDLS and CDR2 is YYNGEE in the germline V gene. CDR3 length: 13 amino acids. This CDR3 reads CASKSGGEETQYF. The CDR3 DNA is TGTGCAAGCAAAAGCGGGGGGGAAGAGACCCAGTACTTC.

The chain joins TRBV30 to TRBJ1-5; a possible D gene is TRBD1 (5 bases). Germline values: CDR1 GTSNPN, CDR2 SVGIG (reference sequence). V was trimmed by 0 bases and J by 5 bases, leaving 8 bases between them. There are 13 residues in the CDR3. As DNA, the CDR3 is TGTGCCTGGAGTGTAGGGGAGGATCAGCCCCAGCATTTT. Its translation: CAWSVGEDQPQHF.

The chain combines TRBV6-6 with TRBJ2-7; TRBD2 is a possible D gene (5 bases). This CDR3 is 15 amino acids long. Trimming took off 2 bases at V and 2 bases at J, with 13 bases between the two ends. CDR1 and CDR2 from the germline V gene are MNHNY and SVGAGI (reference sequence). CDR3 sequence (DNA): TGTGCCAGCAGTTACGGCTCCCTAGCCACCTACGAGCAGTACTTC. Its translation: CASSYGSLATYEQYF.

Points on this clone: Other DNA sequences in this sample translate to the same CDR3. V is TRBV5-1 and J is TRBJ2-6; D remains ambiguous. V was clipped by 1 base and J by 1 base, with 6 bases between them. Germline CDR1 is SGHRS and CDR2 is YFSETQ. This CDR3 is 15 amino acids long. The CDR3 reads CASSLLLSGANVLTF. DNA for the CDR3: TGCGCCAGCAGCTTGCTCTTATCTGGGGCCAACGTCCTGACTTTC.

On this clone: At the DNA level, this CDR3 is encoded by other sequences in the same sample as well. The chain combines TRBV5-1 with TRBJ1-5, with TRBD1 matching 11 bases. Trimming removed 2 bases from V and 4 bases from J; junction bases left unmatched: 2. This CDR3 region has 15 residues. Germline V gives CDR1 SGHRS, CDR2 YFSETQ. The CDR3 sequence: CASSFGTGGNQPQHF. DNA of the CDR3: TGCGCCAGCAGCTTTGGGACAGGGGGAAATCAGCCCCAGCATTTT. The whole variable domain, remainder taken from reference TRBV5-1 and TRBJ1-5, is KAGVTQTPRYLIKTRGQQVTLSCSPISGHRSVSWYQQTPGQGLQFLFEYFSETQRNKGNFPGRFSGRQFSNSRSEMNVSTLELGDSALYLCASSFGTGGNQPQHFGDGTRLSIL.

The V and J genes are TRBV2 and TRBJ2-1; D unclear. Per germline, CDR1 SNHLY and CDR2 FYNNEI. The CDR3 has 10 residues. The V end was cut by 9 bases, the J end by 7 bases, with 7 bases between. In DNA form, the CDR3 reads TGTGCCAGTGAACTTAATGAGCAGTTCTTC. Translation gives CASELNEQFF. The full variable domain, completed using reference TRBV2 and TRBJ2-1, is EPEVTQTPSHQVTQMGQEVILRCVPISNHLYFYWYRQILGQKVEFLVSFYNNEISEKSEIFDDQFSVERPDGSNFTLKIRSTKLEDSAMYFCASELNEQFFGPGTRLTVL.

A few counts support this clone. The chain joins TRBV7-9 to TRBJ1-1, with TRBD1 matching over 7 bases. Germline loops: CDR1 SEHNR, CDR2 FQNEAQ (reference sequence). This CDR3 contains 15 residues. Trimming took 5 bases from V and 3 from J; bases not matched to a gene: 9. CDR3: CASSQVRDSDTEAFF. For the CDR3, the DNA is TGTGCCAGCAGCCAAGTTAGGGACAGCGACACTGAAGCTTTCTTT. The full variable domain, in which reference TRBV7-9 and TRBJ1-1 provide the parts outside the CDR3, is DTGVSQNPRHKITKRGQNVTFRCDPISEHNRLYWYRQTLGQGPEFLTYFQNEAQLEKSRLLSDRFSAERPKGSFSTLEIQRTEQGDSAMYLCASSQVRDSDTEAFFGQGTRLTVV.

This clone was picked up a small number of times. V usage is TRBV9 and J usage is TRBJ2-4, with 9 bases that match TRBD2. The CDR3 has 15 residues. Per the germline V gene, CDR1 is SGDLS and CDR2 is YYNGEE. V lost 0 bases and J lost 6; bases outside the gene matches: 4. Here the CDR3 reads CASSVAPSGTNIQYF. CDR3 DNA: TGTGCCAGCAGCGTAGCGCCTAGCGGGACAAACATTCAGTACTTC.

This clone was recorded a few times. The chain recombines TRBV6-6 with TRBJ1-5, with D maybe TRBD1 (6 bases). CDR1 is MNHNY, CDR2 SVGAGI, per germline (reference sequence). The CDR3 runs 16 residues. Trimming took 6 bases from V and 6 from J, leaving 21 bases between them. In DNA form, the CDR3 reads TGTGCCAGCAGAGAGGTAGGGGGGGAGCGTAGTCAGCCCCAGCATTTT. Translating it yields CASREVGGERSQPQHF.

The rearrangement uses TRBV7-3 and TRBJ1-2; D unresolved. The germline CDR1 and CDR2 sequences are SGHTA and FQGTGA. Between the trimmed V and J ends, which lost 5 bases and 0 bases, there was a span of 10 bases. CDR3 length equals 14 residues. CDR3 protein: CASSPEAANYGYTF. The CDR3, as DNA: TGTGCCAGCAGCCCTGAAGCCGCTAACTATGGCTACACCTTC.

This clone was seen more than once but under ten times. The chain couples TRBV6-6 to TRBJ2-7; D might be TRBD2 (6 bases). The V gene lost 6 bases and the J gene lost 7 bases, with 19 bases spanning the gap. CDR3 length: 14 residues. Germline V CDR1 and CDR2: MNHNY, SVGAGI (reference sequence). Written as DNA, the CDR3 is TGTGCCAGCAGCCCAGTGGGGGGAGTGCGGGAGCAGTACTTC. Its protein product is CASSPVGGVREQYF.

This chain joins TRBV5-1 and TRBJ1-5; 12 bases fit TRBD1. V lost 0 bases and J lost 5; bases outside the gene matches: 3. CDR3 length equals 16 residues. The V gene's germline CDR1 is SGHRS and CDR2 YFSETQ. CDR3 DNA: TGCGCCAGCAGCTTGGGGGGACAGGGGGCAGATCAGCCCCAGCATTTT. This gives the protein CASSLGGQGADQPQHF.

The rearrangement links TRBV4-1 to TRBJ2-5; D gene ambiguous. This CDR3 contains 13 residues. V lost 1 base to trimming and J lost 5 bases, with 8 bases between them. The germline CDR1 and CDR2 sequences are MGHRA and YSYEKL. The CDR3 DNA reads TGCGCCAGCAGCCAAGCCCTACGGGAGACCCAGTACTTC. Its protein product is CASSQALRETQYF.

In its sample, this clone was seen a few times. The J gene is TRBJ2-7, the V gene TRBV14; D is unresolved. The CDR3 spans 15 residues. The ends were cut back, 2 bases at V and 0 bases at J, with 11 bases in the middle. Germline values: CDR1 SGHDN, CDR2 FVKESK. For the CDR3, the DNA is TGTGCCAGCAGCCAATTGGAGACGAGCTCCTACGAGCAGTACTTC. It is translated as CASSQLETSSYEQYF.

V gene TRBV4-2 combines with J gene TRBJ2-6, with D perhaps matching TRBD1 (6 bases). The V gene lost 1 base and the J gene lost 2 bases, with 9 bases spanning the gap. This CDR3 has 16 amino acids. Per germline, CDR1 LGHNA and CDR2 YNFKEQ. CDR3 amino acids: CASSQARDTGANVLTF. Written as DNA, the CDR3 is TGTGCCAGCAGCCAAGCCCGGGACACTGGGGCCAACGTCCTGACTTTC.

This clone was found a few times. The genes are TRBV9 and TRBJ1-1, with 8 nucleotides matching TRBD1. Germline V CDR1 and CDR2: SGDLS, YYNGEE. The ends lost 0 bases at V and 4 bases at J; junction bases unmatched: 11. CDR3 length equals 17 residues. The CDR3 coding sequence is TGTGCCAGCAGCGTAGATGGACAGGGCTTCGGTAGCACTGAAGCTTTCTTT. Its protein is CASSVDGQGFGSTEAFF.

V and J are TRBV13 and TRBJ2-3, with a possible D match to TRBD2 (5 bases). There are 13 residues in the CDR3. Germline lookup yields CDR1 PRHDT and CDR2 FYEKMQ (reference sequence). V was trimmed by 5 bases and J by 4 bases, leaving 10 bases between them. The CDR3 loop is CASSKTRADTQYF. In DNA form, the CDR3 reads TGTGCCAGCAGCAAGACGCGGGCAGATACGCAGTATTTT.